The T cell receptor beta chain under discussion was sequenced for a study of CDR3 diversity in severe acne. This CDR3 has 13 amino acids. Germline V CDR1 and CDR2: SNHLY, FYNNEI. The junction had 3 bases not matched to a gene; V was cut back by 7 bases and J by 1 base. TCRdb re-analysed the PCR reads in MiXCR, keeping a single row per CDR3 protein. Among about 90,000 distinct CDR3 sequences, under 55% were seen once, and the ten largest hold roughly 10%. This clonotype was found many times. This TCR came from a male donor with severe acne vulgaris. V gene TRBV2 combines with J gene TRBJ1-1, with 7 positions matching TRBD1. Sequences were obtained from blood. Here the CDR3 reads CASKGAPNTEAFF. CDR3 DNA: TGTGCCAGCAAGGGGGCGCCGAACACTGAAGCTTTCTTT.